Listed below are T cell receptor beta chains from one sample, sequenced in a study of OX40 agonist ivuxolimab in advanced cancers. Only in-frame clones appear in the TCRdb table, and some are missing; sequencing was by immunoSEQ multiplex PCR. The profile shows roughly 71,000 clones, 84% of them singletons. The sequencing used CD4+ or CD8+ T cells sorted from blood, collected in a trial of the OX40 agonist ivuxolimab. The source is an adult with an advanced solid tumor such as melanoma, head and neck, liver or kidney cancer. Each CDR3 is given with its conserved first and last residue. D genes are given only for firm matches. Size tells how often a clone was seen (once, few, many) or the class of an expanded clone, and some rows leave it out.

clone_size	d_call	v_call	j_call	cdr3_aa	cdr3_nt
NA	TRBD2	TRBV11-2	TRBJ2-3	CASSLSASGGFDTQYF	TGTGCCAGCAGCTTATCGGCTAGCGGGGGGTTCGATACGCAGTATTTT
NA	TRBD1	TRBV5-1	TRBJ2-7	CASSLGGTGGYEQYF	TGCGCCAGCAGCTTAGGCGGGACAGGGGGCTACGAGCAGTACTTC
NA	NA	TRBV6-5	TRBJ2-1	CASSVGAGFF	TGTGCCAGCAGTGTGGGGGCCGGGTTCTTC
NA	NA	TRBV9	TRBJ2-7	CASSVGAGATYEQYF	TGTGCCAGCAGCGTAGGGGCAGGTGCGACCTACGAGCAGTACTTC
NA	NA	TRBV12-2	TRBJ2-2	CASREIGSYTGELFF	TGTGCAAGTCGCGAGATAGGCTCCTACACCGGGGAGCTGTTTTTT
NA	NA	TRBV7-3	TRBJ2-1	CASSLTPGEGFGQNNEQFF	TGTGCCAGCAGCTTAACCCCAGGGGAGGGGTTCGGGCAAAACAATGAGCAGTTCTTC
NA	TRBD1	TRBV10-3	TRBJ2-2	CASRVTGGNTGELFF	TGTGCCAGCCGAGTTACAGGGGGGAACACCGGGGAGCTGTTTTTT
NA	NA	TRBV6-1	TRBJ2-5	CASRDRLAQETQYF	TGTGCCAGCAGGGACCGCCTAGCCCAAGAGACCCAGTACTTC
few	TRBD1	TRBV15	TRBJ2-7	CATSRGRDSGRFF	TGTGCCACCAGCAGGGGCAGGGACAGTGGTCGGTTCTTC
NA	NA	TRBV11-3	TRBJ2-7	CASSPHGGTYEQYF	TGTGCCAGCAGCCCCCACGGCGGGACTTACGAGCAGTACTTC
NA	NA	TRBV19	TRBJ1-2	CASSTPGRPTGGYTF	TGTGCCAGTAGTACTCCGGGACGCCCCACGGGTGGCTACACCTTC
NA	NA	TRBV15	TRBJ1-5	CATSRDRGAPQHF	TGTGCCACCAGCAGAGATCGGGGGGCACCCCAGCATTTT
NA	TRBD1	TRBV28	TRBJ1-5	CASSLTTGGVSAPQHF	TGTGCCAGCAGTCTAACGACAGGGGGCGTCTCTGCGCCCCAGCATTTT
NA	TRBD2	TRBV30	TRBJ2-1	CAWSYSGRGLSYNEQFF	TGTGCCTGGAGTTATAGCGGGAGGGGACTAAGCTACAATGAGCAGTTCTTC
few	TRBD2	TRBV4-3	TRBJ2-3	CASSLGAGSRTDTQYF	TGCGCCAGCAGCCTCGGAGCGGGGAGCCGCACAGATACGCAGTATTTT